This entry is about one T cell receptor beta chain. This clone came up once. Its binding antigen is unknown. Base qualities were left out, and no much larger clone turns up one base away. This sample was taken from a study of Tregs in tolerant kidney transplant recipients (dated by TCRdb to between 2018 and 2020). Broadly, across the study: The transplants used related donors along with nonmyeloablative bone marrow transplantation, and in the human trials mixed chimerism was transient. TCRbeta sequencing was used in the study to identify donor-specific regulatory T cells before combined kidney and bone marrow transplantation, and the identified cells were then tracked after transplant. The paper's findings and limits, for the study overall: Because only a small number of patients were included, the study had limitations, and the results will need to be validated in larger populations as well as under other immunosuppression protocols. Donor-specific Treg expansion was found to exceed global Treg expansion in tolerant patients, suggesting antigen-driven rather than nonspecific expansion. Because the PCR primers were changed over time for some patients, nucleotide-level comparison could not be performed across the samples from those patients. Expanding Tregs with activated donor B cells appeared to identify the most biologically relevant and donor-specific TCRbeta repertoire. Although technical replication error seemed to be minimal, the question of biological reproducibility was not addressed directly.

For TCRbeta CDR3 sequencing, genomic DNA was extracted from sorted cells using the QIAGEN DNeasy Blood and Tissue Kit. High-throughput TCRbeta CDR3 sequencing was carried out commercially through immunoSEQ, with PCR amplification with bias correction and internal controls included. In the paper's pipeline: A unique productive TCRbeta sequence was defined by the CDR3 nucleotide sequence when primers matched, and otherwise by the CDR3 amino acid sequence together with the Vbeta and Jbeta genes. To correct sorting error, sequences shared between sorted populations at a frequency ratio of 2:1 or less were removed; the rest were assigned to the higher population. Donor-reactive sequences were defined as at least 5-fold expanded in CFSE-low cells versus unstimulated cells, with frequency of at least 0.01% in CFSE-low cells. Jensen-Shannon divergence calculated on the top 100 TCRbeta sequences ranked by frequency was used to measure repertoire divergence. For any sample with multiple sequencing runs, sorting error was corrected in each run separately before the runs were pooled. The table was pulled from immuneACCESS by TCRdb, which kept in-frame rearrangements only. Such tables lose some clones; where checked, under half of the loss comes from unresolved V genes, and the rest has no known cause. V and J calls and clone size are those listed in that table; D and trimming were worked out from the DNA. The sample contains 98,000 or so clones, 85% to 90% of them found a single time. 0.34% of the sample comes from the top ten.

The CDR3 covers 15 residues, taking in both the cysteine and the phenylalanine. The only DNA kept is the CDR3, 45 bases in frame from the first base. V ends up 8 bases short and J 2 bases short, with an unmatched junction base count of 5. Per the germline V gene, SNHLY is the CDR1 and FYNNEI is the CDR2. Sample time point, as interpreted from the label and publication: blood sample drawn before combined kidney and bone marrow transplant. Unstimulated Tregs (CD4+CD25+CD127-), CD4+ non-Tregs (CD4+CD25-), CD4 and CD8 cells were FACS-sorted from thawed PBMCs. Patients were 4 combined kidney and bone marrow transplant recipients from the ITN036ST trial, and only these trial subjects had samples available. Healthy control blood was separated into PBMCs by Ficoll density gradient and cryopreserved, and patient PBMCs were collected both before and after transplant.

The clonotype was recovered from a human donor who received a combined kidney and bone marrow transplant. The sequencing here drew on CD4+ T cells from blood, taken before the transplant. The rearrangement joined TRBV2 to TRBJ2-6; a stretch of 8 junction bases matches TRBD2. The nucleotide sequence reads TGTGCCAGCCGGGGGGGGGTGGCTGGGGCCAACGTCCTGACTTTC. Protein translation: CASRGGVAGANVLTF. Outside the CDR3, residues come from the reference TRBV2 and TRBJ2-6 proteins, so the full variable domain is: EPEVTQTPSHQVTQMGQEVILRCVPISNHLYFYWYRQILGQKVEFLVSFYNNEISEKSEIFDDQFSVERPDGSNFTLKIRSTKLEDSAMYFCASRGGVAGANVLTFGAGSRLTVL.